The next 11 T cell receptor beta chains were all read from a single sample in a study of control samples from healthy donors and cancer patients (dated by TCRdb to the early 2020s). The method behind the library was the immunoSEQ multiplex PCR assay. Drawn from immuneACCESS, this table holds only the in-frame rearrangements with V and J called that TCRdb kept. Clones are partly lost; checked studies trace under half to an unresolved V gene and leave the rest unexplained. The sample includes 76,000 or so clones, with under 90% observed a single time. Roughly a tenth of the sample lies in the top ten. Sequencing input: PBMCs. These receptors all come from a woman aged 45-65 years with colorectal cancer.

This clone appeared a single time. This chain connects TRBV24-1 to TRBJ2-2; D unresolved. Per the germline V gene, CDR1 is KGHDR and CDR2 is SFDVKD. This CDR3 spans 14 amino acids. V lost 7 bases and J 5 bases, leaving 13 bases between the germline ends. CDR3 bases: TGTGCCACCAGCACCATGTCGGTGACCGGGGAGCTGTTTTTT. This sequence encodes CATSTMSVTGELFF.

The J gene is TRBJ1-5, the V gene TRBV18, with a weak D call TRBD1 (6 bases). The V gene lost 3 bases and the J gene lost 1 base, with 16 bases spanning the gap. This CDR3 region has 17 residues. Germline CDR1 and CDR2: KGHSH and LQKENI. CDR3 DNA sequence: TGTGCCAGCTCACCCCTCGGGACACGGGACAGCAATCAGCCCCAGCATTTT. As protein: CASSPLGTRDSNQPQHF.

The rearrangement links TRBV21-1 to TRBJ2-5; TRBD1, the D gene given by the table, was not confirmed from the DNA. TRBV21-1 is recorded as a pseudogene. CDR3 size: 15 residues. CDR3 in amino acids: CASSKTGGPHETQYF. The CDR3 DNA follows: TGTGCCAGCAGCAAAACAGGGGGCCCGCACGAGACCCAGTACTTC.

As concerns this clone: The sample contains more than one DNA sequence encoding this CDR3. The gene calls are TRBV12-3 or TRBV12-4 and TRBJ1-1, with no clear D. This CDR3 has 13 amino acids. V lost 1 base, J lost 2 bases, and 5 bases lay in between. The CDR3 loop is CASSLGGNTEAFF. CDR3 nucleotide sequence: TGTGCCAGCAGTTTAGGCGGTAACACTGAAGCTTTCTTT.

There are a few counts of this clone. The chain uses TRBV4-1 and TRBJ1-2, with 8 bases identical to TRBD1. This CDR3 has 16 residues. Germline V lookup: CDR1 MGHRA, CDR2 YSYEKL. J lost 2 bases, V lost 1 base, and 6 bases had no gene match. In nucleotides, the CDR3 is TGCGCCAGCAGCCAAGGATTGGACAGGGCGAACTATGGCTACACCTTC. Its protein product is CASSQGLDRANYGYTF.

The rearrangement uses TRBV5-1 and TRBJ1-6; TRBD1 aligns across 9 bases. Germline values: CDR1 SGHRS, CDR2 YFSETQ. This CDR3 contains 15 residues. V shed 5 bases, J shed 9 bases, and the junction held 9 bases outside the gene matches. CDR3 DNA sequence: TGCGCCAGCAGACAGGGACAGGGCTTCGGTTCACCCCTCCACTTT. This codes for CASRQGQGFGSPLHF.

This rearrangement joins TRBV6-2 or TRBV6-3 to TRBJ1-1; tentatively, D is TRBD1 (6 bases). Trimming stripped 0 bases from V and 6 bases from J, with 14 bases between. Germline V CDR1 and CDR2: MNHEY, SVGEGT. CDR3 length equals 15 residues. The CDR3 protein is CASSYSGGEGAEAFF. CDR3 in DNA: TGTGCCAGCAGTTACTCAGGGGGGGAAGGAGCTGAAGCTTTCTTT.

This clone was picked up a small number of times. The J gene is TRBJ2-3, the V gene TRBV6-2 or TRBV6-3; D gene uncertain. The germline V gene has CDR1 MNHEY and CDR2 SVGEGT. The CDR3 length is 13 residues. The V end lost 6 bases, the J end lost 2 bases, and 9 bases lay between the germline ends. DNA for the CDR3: TGTGCCAGCAGCCGAGAGACCACAGATACGCAGTATTTT. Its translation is CASSRETTDTQYF.

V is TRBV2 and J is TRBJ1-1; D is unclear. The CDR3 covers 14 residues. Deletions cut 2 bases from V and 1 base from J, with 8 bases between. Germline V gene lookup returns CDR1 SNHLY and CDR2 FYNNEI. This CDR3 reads CASSESRQNTEAFF. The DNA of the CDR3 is TGTGCCAGCAGTGAATCCCGACAGAACACTGAAGCTTTCTTT.

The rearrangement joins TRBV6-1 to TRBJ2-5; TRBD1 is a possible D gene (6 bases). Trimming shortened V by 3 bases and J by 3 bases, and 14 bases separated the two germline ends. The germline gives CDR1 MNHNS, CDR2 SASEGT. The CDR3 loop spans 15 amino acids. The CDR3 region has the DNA TGTGCCAGCAGTGATCTAGGGACACATAAAGAGACCCAGTACTTC. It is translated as CASSDLGTHKETQYF.

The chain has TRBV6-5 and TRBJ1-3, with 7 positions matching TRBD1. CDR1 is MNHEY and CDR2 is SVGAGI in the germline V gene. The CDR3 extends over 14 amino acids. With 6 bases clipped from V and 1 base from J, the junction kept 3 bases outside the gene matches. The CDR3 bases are TGTGCCAGCAGGGTGACAGGGTCTGGAAACACCATATATTTT. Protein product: CASRVTGSGNTIYF.